The sequence of this T cell receptor (beta chain) was determined in a study of radiation and T cells in renal cell carcinoma. This clone was seen only a few times. The target antigen is unknown. Time point defined: baseline pretreatment blood. Treatment denoted: 15 Gy SBRT to primary tumor, nephrectomy 4 weeks later. Blood was sampled at baseline, 2 weeks and 4 weeks after SBRT. The tumor was a clear cell renal cell carcinoma. V dropped 2 bases and J dropped 3 bases, with 10 bases sitting between them. The germline V gene encodes CDR1 MNHEY and CDR2 SMNVEV (reference sequence). The CDR3 is 14 amino acids. The repertoire was sequenced with immunoSEQ multiplex PCR; TCRdb's copy has only in-frame clones and lacks some. There are about 95,000 clones in the sample; 75% to 90% occur only once, and approximately 8.4% lies in the top ten. General study findings and limits: From baseline, blood top tumor clonotypes peaked at 2 weeks post-radiation.

This TCR derives from a man in his fifties with renal cell carcinoma. The sequences come from blood, collected from a patient whose treatment included radiotherapy and nephrectomy. V gene TRBV27 combines with J gene TRBJ1-1; D remains unclear. The CDR3 here is CASSLDRQDTEAFF. The DNA for the CDR3 is TGTGCCAGCAGTTTAGATCGTCAGGACACTGAAGCTTTCTTT.